This T cell receptor (beta chain) originates from a study of PD-1 blockade in classical Hodgkin lymphoma. Points from the study as a whole: Possibly reflecting disease activity or prior therapy, repertoire differences have causes that remain undefined. Newly diagnosed patients and complete responders had comparable diversity at baseline.

The assay was immunoSEQ multiplex PCR, and TCRdb's table has in-frame clones only and misses some. The table lists about 94,000 clones, 80% to 90% of them singletons. A remark on this clone: Its matching antigen is unknown.

CDR3 length: 13 amino acids. Germline CDR1 is MNHEY and CDR2 is SMNVEV (reference sequence). V lost 0 bases and J lost 2, with 3 bases in between. Brentuximab vedotin exposure varied, and every patient relapsed after autologous stem cell transplantation. Patients showed best responses of complete response, partial response or progressive disease. The sequences come from peripheral blood mononuclear cells (PBMCs), collected before the second cycle of nivolumab. The V gene is TRBV27, the J gene TRBJ2-3; D is unclear. The TCR sequence derives from a human donor with classical Hodgkin lymphoma. The CDR3 loop reads CASSLSYTDTQYF. DNA for the CDR3: TGTGCCAGCAGTTTATCGTACACAGATACGCAGTATTTT.